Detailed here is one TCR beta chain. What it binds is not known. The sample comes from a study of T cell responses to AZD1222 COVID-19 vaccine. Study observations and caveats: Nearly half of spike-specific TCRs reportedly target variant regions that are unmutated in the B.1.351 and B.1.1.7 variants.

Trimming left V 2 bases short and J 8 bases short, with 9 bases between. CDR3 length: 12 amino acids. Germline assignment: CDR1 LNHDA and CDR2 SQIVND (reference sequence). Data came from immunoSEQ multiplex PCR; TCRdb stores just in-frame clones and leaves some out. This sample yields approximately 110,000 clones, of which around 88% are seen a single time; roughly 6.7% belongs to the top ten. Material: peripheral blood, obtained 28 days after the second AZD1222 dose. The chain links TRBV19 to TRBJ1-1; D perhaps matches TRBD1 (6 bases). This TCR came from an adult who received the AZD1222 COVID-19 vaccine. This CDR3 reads CASSIPGGEAFF. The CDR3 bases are TGTGCCAGTAGTATACCCGGGGGCGAAGCTTTCTTT.